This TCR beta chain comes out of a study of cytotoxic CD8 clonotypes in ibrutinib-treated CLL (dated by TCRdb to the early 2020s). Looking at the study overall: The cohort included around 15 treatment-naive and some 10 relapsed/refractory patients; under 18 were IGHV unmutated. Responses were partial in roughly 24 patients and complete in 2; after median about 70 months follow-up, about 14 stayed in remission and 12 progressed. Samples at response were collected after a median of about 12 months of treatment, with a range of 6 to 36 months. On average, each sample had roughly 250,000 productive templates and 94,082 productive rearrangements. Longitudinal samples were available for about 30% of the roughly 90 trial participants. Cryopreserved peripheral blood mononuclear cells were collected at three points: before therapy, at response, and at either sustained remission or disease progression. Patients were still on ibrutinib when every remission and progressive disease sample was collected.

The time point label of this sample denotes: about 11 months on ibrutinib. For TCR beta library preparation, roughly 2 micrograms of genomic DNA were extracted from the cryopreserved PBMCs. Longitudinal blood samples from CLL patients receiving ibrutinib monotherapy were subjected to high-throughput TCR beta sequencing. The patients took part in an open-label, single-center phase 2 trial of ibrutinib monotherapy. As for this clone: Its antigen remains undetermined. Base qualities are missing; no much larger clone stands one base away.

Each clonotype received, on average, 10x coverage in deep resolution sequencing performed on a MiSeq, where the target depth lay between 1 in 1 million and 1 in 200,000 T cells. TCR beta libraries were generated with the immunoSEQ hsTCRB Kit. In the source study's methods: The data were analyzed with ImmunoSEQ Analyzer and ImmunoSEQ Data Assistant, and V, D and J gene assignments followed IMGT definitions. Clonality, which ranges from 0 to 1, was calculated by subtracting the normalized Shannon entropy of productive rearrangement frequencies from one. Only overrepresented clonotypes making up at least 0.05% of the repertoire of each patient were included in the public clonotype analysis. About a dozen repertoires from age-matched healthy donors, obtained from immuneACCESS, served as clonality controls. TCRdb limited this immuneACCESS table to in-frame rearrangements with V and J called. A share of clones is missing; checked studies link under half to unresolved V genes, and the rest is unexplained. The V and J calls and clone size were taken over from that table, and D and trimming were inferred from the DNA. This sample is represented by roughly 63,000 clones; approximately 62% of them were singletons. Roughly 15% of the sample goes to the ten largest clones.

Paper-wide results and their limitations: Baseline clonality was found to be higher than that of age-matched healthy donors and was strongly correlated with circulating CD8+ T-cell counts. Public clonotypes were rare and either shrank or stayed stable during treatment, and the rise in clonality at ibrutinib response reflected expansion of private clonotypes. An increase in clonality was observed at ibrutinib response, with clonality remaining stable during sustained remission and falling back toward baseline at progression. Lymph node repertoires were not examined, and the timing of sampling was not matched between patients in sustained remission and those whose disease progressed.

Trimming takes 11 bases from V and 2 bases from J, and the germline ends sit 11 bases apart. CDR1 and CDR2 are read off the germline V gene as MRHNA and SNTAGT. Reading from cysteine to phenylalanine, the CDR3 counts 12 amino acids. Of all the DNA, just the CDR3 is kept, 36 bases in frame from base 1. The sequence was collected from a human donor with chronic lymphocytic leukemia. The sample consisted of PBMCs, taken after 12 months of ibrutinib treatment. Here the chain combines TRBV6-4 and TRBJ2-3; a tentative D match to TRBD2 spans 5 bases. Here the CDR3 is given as CASRGDTDTQYF. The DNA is TGTGCCTCCCGGGGTGACACAGATACGCAGTATTTT.